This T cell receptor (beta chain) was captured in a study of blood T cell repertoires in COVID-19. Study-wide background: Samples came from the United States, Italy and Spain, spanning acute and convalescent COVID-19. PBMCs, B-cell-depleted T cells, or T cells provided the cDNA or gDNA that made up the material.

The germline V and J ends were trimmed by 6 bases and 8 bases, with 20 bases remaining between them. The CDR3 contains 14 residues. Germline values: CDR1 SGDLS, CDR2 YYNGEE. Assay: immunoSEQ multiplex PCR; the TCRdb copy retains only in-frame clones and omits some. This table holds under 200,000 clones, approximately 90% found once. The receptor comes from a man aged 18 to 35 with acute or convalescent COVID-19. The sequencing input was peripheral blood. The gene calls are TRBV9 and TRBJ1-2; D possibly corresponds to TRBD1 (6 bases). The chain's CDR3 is CASTLDQGRSGYTF. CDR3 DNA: TGTGCCAGCACCTTAGATCAGGGGCGATCCGGCTACACCTTC.